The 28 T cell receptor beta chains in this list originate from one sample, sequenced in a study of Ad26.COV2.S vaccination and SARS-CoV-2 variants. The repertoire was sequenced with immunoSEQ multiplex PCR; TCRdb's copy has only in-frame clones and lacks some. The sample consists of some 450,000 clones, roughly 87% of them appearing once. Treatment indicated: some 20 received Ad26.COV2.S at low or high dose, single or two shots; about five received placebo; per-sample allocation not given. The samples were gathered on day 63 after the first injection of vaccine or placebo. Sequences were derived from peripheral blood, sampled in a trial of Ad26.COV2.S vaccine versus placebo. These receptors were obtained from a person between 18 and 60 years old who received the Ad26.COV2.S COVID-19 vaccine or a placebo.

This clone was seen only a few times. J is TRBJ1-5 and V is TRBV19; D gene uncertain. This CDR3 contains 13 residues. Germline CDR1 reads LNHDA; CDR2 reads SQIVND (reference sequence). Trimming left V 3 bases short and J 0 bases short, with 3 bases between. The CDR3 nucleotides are TGTGCCAGTAGTATCACTAGCAATCAGCCCCAGCATTTT. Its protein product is CASSITSNQPQHF.

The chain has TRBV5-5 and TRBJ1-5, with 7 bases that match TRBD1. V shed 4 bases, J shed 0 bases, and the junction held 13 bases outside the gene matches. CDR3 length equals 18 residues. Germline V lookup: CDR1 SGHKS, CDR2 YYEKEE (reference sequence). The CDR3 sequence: CASSVSGTDLYSNQPQHF. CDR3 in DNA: TGTGCCAGCAGCGTGTCCGGGACAGACCTATATAGCAATCAGCCCCAGCATTTT.

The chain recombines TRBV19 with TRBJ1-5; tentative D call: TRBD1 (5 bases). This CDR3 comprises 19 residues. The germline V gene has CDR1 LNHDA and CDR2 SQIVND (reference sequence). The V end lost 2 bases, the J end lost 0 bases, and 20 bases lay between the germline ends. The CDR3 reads CASSIRRAGKFYSNQPQHF. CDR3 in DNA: TGTGCCAGTAGTATAAGGAGGGCAGGGAAATTTTATAGCAATCAGCCCCAGCATTTT.

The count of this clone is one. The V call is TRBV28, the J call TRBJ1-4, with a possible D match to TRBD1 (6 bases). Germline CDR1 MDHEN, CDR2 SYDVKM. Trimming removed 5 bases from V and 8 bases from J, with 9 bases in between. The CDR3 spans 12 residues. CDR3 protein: CASSITGEKLFF. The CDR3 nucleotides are TGTGCCAGCAGTATCACAGGGGAAAAACTGTTTTTT.

The CDR3 DNA follows: TGTGCCAGCAGCTTACTGACAGGGGGCGAGGATACGCAGTATTTT. It encodes CASSLLTGGEDTQYF. V is TRBV5-4 and J is TRBJ2-3; 10 bases agree with TRBD1. The CDR3 runs to 15 residues. The germline V gene encodes CDR1 SGHNT and CDR2 YYREEE (reference sequence). Trimming at V came to 2 bases and at J to 6 bases, leaving 6 bases not matched to a gene.

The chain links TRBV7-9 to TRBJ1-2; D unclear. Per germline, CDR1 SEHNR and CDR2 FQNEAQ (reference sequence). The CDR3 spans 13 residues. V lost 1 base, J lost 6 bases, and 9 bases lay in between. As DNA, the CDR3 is TGTGCCAGCAGCTTAGTGGGAGTCAATGGCTACACCTTC. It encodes CASSLVGVNGYTF.

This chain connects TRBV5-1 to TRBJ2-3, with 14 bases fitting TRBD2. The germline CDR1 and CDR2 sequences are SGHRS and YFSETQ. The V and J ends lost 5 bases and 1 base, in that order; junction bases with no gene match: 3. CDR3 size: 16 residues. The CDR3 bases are TGCGCCAGCAGAGGGGGACTAGCGGGAGGCACAGATACGCAGTATTTT. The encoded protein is CASRGGLAGGTDTQYF.

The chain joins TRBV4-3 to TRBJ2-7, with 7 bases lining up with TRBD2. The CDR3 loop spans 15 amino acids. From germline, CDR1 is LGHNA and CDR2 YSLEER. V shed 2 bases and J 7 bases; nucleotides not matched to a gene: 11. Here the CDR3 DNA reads TGCGCCAGCAGCCAAAGGGCCGGGACTACAGGTGAGCAGTACTTC. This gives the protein CASSQRAGTTGEQYF.

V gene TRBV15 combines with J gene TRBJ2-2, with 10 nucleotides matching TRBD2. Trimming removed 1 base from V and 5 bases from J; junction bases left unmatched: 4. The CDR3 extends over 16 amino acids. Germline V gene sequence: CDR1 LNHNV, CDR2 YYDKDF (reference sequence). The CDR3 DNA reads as TGTGCCACCAGCAGAGCTCTAGCGGGAGCAACCGGGGAGCTGTTTTTT. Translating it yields CATSRALAGATGELFF.

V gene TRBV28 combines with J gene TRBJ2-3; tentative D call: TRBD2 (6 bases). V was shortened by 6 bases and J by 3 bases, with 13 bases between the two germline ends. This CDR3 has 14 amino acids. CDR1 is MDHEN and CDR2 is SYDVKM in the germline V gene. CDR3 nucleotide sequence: TGTGCCAGCAGGCGGACTATTGGTACAGATACGCAGTATTTT. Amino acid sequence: CASRRTIGTDTQYF. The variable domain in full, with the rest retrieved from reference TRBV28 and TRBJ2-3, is DVKVTQSSRYLVKRTGEKVFLECVQDMDHENMFWYRQDPGLGLRLIYFSYDVKMKEKGDIPEGYSVSREKKERFSLILESASTNQTSMYLCASRRTIGTDTQYFGPGTRLTVL.

CDR3 protein: CASIGPGENTGELFF. Here the CDR3 DNA reads TGTGCCAGCATCGGCCCGGGGGAGAACACCGGGGAGCTGTTTTTT. This rearrangement joins TRBV7-9 to TRBJ2-2, with D maybe TRBD2 (6 bases). CDR3 length: 15 residues. V gave up 7 bases and J gave up 1 base, with 13 bases separating them. From germline, CDR1 is SEHNR and CDR2 FQNEAQ (reference sequence).

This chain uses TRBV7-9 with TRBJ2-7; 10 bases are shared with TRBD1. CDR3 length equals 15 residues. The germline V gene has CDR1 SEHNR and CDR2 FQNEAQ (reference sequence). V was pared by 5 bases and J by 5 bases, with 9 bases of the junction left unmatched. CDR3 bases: TGTGCCAGCAGCCTGGGACAGGGGAATTGGAACGAGCAGTACTTC. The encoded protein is CASSLGQGNWNEQYF.

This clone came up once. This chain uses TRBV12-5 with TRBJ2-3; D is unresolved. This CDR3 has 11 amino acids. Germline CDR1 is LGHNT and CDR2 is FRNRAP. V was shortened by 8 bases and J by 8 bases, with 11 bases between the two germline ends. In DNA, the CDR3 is TGTGCTAGTCTAGGTCTGGGTACGCAGTATTTT. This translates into CASLGLGTQYF.

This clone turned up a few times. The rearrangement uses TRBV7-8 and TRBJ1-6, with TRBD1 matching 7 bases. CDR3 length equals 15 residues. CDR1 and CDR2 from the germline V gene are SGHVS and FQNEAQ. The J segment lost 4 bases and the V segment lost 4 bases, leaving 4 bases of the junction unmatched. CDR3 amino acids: CASSSTGQYNSPLHF. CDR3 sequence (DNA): TGTGCCAGCAGCTCAACGGGACAGTATAATTCACCCCTCCACTTT.

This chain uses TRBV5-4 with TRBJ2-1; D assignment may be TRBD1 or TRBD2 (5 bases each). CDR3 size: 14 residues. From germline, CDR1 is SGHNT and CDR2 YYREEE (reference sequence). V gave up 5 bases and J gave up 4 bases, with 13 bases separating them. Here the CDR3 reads CASSPRGRYNEQFF. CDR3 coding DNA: TGTGCCAGCAGTCCTCGGGGACGGTACAATGAGCAGTTCTTC.

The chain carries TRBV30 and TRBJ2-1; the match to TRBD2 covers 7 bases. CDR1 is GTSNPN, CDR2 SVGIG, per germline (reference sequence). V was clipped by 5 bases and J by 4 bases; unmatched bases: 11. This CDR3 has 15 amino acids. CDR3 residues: CAWLEVGRNYNEQFF. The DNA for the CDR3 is TGTGCCTGGCTAGAAGTCGGGAGGAATTACAATGAGCAGTTCTTC. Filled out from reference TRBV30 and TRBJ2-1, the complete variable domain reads SQTIHQWPATLVQPVGSPLSLECTVEGTSNPNLYWYRQAAGRGLQLLFYSVGIGQISSEVPQNLSASRPQDRQFILSSKKLLLSDSGFYLCAWLEVGRNYNEQFFGPGTRLTVL.

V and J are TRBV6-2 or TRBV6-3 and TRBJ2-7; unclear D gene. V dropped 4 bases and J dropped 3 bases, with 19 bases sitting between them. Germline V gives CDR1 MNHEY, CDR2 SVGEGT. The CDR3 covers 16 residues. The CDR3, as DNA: TGTGCCAGCAGTTCCCACCCAGGCGACGTCCTCTACGAGCAGTACTTC. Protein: CASSSHPGDVLYEQYF.

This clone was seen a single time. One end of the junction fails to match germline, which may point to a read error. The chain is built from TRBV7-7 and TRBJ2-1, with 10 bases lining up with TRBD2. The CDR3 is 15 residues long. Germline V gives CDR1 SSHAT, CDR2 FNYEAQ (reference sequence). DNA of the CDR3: TGTGCTAGCAGCCGCCTAGCGGGAGATAGCAATGAGCAGTTCTTC. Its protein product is CASSRLAGDSNEQFF.

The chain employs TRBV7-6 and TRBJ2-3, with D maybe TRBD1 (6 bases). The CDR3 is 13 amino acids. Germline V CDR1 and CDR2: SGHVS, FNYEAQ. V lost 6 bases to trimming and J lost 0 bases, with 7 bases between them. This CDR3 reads CASRGTSTDTQYF. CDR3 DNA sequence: TGTGCCAGCAGGGGGACAAGCACAGATACGCAGTATTTT. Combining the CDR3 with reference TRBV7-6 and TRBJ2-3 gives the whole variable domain GAGVSQSPRYKVTKRGQDVALRCDPISGHVSLYWYRQALGQGPEFLTYFNYEAQQDKSGLPNDRFSAERPEGSISTLTIQRTEQRDSAMYRCASRGTSTDTQYFGPGTRLTVL.

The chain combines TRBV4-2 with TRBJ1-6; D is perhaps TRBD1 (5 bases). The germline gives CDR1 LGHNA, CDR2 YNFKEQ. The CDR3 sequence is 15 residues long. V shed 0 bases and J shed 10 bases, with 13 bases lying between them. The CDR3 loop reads CASSQDPGLESPLHF. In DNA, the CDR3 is TGTGCCAGCAGCCAAGATCCGGGGCTTGAGTCACCCCTCCACTTT.

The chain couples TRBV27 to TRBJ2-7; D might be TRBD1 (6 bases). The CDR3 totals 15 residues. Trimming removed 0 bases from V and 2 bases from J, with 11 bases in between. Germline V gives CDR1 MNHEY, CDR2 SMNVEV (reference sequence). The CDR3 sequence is CASSLSGDTPYEQYF. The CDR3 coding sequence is TGTGCCAGCAGTTTATCGGGGGACACCCCCTACGAGCAGTACTTC.

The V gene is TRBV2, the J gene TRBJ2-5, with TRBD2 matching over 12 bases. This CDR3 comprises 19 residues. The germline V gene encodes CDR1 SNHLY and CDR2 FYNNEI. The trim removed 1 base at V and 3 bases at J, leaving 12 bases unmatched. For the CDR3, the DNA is TGTGCCAGCAGTGAAGTGGGGACTAGCGGGCCGGTGGGGAAAGAGACCCAGTACTTC. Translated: CASSEVGTSGPVGKETQYF.

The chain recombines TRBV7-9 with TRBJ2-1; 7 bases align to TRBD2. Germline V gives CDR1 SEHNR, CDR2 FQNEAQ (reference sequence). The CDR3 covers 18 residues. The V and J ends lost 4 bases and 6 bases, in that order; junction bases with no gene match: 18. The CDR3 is CASSSPFGMAGVINEQFF. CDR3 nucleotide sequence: TGTGCCAGCAGCTCCCCTTTCGGCATGGCGGGAGTTATCAATGAGCAGTTCTTC.

The CDR3 coding sequence is TGTGCCACCAGTGATCCCGGGACAGGGGCCAATCAGCCCCAGCATTTT. This sequence encodes CATSDPGTGANQPQHF. The V call is TRBV24-1, the J call TRBJ1-5; 10 nucleotides line up with TRBD1. Germline V CDR1 and CDR2: KGHDR, SFDVKD. Germline trimming cut 3 bases from V and 3 bases from J; bases unmatched to any gene: 4. The CDR3 sequence is 16 residues long.

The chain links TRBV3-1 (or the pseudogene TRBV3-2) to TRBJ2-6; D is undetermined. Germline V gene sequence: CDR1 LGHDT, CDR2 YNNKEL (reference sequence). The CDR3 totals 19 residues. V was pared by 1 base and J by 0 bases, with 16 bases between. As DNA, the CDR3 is TGTGCCAGCAGCCAAGTACCCGGACCGATACTCTCTGGGGCCAACGTCCTGACTTTC. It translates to CASSQVPGPILSGANVLTF.

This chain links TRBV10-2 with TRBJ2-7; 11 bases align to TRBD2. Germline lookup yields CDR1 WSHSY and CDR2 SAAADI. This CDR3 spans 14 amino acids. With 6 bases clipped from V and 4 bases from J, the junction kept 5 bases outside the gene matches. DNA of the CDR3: TGCGCCAGCAGGGAGGGACTAGCGGAGTACGAGCAGTACTTC. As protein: CASREGLAEYEQYF.

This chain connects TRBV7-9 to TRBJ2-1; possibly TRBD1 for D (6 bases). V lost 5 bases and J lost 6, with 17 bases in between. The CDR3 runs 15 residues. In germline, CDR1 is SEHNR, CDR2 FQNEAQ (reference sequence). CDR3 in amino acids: CASSLSGQGPNEQFF. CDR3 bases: TGTGCCAGCAGCCTATCCGGGCAGGGGCCCAATGAGCAGTTCTTC.

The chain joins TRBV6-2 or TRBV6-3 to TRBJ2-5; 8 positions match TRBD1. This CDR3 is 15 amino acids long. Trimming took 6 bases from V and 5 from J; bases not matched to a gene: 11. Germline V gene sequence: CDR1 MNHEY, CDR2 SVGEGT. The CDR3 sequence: CASSNRDRYLETQYF. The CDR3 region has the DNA TGTGCCAGCAGCAACCGGGACAGGTATTTGGAGACCCAGTACTTC.